This T cell receptor (beta chain) came from a study of vaccination and CD4 T cells after COVID-19. Germline V gene lookup returns CDR1 GTSNPN and CDR2 SVGIG (reference sequence). The CDR3 loop spans 14 amino acids. Trimming shortened V by 1 base and J by 0 bases, and 9 bases separated the two germline ends. TCRdb itself ran the PCR reads through MiXCR, one entry per CDR3 protein. The sample holds tens of thousands of distinct CDR3 sequences, roughly 56% seen once. The V and J genes are TRBV30 and TRBJ1-1, with D hard to call. This sample comprised CD4+ T cells from blood, obtained before SARS-CoV-2 vaccination. The TCR originated in a human donor who had recovered from COVID-19. Here the CDR3 reads CAWSARLLNTEAFF. The CDR3 coding sequence is TGTGCCTGGAGTGCGAGACTACTGAACACTGAAGCTTTCTTT.